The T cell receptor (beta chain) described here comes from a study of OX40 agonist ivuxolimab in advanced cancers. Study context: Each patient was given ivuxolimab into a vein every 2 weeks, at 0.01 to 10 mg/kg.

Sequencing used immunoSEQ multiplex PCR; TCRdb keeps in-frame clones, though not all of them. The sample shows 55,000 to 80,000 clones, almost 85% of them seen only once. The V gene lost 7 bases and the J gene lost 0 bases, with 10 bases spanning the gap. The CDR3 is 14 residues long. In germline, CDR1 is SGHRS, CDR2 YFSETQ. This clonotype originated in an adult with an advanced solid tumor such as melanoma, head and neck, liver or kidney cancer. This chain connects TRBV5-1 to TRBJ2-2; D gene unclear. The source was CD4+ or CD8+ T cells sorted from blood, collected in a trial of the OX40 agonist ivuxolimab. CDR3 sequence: CASLKTSNTGELFF. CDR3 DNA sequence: TGCGCCAGCCTAAAGACATCGAACACCGGGGAGCTGTTTTTT. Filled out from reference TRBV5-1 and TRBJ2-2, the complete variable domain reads KAGVTQTPRYLIKTRGQQVTLSCSPISGHRSVSWYQQTPGQGLQFLFEYFSETQRNKGNFPGRFSGRQFSNSRSEMNVSTLELGDSALYLCASLKTSNTGELFFGEGSRLTVL.